Below, one T cell receptor (beta chain) is given with its context. This clone was seen more than once but under ten times. Its antigen is still unknown. No clone much larger than this one lies a single base away; base qualities are absent. TRB sequencing was run on genomic DNA with either the immunoSEQ assay at survey resolution or the hsTCRB kit. As for how the authors treated the data: The immunoSEQ software handled the initial read processing, while the LymphoSeq R package was used for the repertoire analyses. Clonality was computed as 1 minus normalized Shannon entropy; Gini coefficient was also calculated for each TRB dataset. To infer phenotypes in unsorted samples, TRB sequences from sorted subsets of the recipient or donor were mapped onto unsorted samples from the same recipient. This is the immuneACCESS table as TCRdb keeps it, with only in-frame sequences that have V and J called. A part of the clones is gone; compared with another copy, unresolved V genes explain less than half, and the rest is unexplained. The DNA gave D and trimming, while V, J and clone size come from that table. Here the sample lists 20,000 to 25,000 clones, none seen once only. Around 4% of the sample comes from the top ten.

The sample comes from a study of T cells after posttransplantation cyclophosphamide (dated by TCRdb to 2016 to 2017). About the investigation overall: Using TRB sequencing, the study followed how the T cell repertoire reconstituted after myeloablative bone marrow transplantation in which posttransplantation cyclophosphamide served as GVHD prophylaxis. Samples from some 32 PTCy-treated patients and 15 to 20 related bone marrow donors of those patients were subjected to antigen receptor sequencing. Public TRB sequences were queried against a database of over 3,000 sequences associated with responses to pathogens, tumor antigens, self-antigens and alloantigens. In 3 patients, up to about 3 additional blood samples taken between 2 and 5.2 years after transplant also underwent TRB sequencing, as did pretransplant blood from 4 patients. Blood from all 35 or so PTCy patients with 1-year posttransplant specimens was subjected to TRB sequencing. Because TRA and TRB clonality correlated tightly in some 10 samples, the subsequent TCR analyses were limited to TRB only.

Peripheral blood samples were provided by related bone marrow donors on the day of marrow donation. Peripheral blood and bone marrow mononuclear cells were isolated by Ficoll-Hypaque density centrifugation and cryopreserved. What the authors observed across the whole study: Across fewer than 55 patients, TRB clonality was highly associated with recipient CMV seropositivity and CMV reactivation, and PTCy diversity was similar to diversity in CNI/methotrexate controls. Donor-recipient similarity was low at 1-2 months but rose over the first year, and later blood repertoires were often dominated by donor CD8+ memory clones. The TRB repertoires of T cells infiltrating skin or the GI tract showed only limited overlap with the TRB repertoires found in blood.

CDR1 and CDR2 were assigned from the germline V gene as LGHNA and YNFKEQ. The CDR3 starts with the cysteine, ends with the phenylalanine, and has 17 residues. This entry keeps only the CDR3 DNA: 51 bases, framed from base 1. This sequence originates from a woman aged 50 to 60 in good health, CMV-negative, and a related stem cell transplant donor. The sample was PBMCs. The chain is made from TRBV4-2 and TRBJ2-5, with 14 middle bases fitting TRBD2. The J call is in doubt because the DNA end fits TRBJ2-7 better. The nucleotide sequence reads TGTGCCAGCAGCCATGGTGGGACTAGCGGGGGAACCTACGAGCAGTACTTC. This yields the protein CASSHGGTSGGTYEQYF.